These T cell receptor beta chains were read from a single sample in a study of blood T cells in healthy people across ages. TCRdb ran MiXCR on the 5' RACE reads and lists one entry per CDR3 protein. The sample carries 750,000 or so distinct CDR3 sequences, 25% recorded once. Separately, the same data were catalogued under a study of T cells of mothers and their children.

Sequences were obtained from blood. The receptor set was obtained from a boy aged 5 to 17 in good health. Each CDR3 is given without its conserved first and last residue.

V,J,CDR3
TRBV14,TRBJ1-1,ASSPRHFEAF
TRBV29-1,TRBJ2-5,SVATGVRETQY
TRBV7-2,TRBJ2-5,ASSLRSGQETQY
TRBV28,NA,ASRGRIRDEQF
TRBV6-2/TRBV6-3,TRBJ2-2,ASSRGTPNTGELF
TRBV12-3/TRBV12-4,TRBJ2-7,ASSWGQGPTYEQY
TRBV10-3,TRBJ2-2,AIRQAGDTGELF
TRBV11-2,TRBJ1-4,ASSYTGVEEKLF
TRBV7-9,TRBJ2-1,ASSPNLGDEQF
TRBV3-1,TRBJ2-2,ASSQEKRSRNVGELF
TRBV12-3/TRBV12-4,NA,ASSSTSGGGNEQF